This record covers a single T cell receptor (beta chain). Its antigen is unidentified. These data belong to a study of Ad26.COV2.S vaccination and SARS-CoV-2 variants. Study conclusions and caveats: Non-spike TCR breadth did not differ much between vaccine and placebo recipients. A substantial breadth of spike-specific CD8+ and CD4+ T cell responses after vaccination has been reported.

The V end lost 3 bases, the J end lost 0 bases, and 9 bases lay between the germline ends. CDR3 length: 15 amino acids. The V gene's germline CDR1 is SNHLY and CDR2 FYNNEI. Some clones are missing from TCRdb's copy, which holds only in-frame ones; the method was immunoSEQ multiplex PCR. Among a few hundred thousand clones listed, approximately 90% were seen once. This sample's treatment: around 19 received Ad26.COV2.S at low or high dose, single or two shots; about 5 received placebo; per-sample allocation not given. Each sample was drawn 63 days after the first injection (of vaccine or placebo). The receptor was derived from a person between 18 and 59 years old who received the Ad26.COV2.S COVID-19 vaccine or a placebo. The specimen comprised peripheral blood, sampled in a trial of Ad26.COV2.S vaccine versus placebo. This rearrangement joins TRBV2 to TRBJ2-4, with D tentatively TRBD1 (5 bases). The CDR3 loop is CASSDQGSAKNIQYF. The CDR3 coding sequence is TGTGCCAGCAGTGACCAGGGCTCAGCCAAAAACATTCAGTACTTC.